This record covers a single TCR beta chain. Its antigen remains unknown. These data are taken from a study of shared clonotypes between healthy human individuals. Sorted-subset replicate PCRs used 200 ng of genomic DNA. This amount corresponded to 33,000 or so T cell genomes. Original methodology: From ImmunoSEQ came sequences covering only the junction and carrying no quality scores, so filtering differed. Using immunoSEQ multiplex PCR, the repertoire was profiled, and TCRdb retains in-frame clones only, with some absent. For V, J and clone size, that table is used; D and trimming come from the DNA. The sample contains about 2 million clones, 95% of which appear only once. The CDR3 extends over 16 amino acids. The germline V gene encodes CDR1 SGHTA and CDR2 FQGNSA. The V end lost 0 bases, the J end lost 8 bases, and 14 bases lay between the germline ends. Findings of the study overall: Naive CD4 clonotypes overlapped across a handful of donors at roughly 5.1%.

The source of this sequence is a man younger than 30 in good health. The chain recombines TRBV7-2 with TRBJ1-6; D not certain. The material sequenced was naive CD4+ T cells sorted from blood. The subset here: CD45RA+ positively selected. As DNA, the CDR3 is TGTGCCAGCAGCTTAGCGCTTCTGGGAATAGATTCACCCCTCCACTTT. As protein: CASSLALLGIDSPLHF.